A selection of T cell receptor beta chains follows, all from one sample in a study of blood T cells in healthy people across ages. Each CDR3 protein is one row after TCRdb ran MiXCR on the 5' RACE reads. Of hundreds of thousands of distinct CDR3 sequences listed, roughly 21% are singletons. The specimen was blood. These receptors came from a man between 65 and 85 years old in good health. CDR3s include the opening cysteine and the closing phenylalanine or tryptophan. A D gene is named only where the DNA matches it firmly. The size entry is marked missing in some rows and otherwise reads once, few, many or a size class.

d_call,clone_size,v_call,j_call,cdr3_aa,cdr3_nt
TRBD1,-,TRBV7-9,TRBJ1-1,CASSLAGGLAFF,TGTGCCAGCAGCTTAGCAGGGGGCCTAGCTTTCTTT
-,few,TRBV27,TRBJ1-1,CASTGGKNTEAFF,TGTGCCAGCACTGGGGGAAAGAACACTGAAGCTTTCTTT
-,-,TRBV15,TRBJ2-7,CATSSRVGGHEQYF,TGTGCCACCAGCTCCCGAGTGGGGGGACACGAGCAGTACTTC
-,many,TRBV11-2,TRBJ2-7,CASSLTGEGLYEQYF,TGTGCCAGCAGCTTAACGGGAGAGGGACTCTACGAGCAGTACTTC
TRBD1,-,TRBV7-9,TRBJ2-1,CASSSASTGWYNEQFF,TGTGCCAGCAGCTCAGCCTCGACAGGGTGGTACAATGAGCAGTTCTTC
TRBD2,-,TRBV28,TRBJ2-5,CASSRGGIQETQYF,TGTGCCAGCAGCCGGGGAGGGATTCAAGAGACCCAGTACTTC
-,-,TRBV20-1,TRBJ2-5,CSATLGVGQETQYF,TGCAGTGCTACTCTGGGGGTTGGGCAAGAGACCCAGTACTTC
TRBD2,-,TRBV20-1,TRBJ2-1,CSAPGTSGTNEQFF,TGCAGTGCTCCCGGGACTAGCGGGACCAATGAGCAGTTCTTC
TRBD2,few,TRBV4-3,TRBJ2-1,CASSRTGTSGSFPEQFF,TGCGCCAGCAGCCGGACCGGGACTAGCGGGAGTTTTCCTGAGCAGTTCTTC
TRBD2,few,TRBV3-1,TRBJ2-1,CASSPFTSGSSYNEQFF,TGTGCCAGCAGCCCTTTTACTAGCGGGAGCTCCTACAATGAGCAGTTCTTC
-,-,TRBV5-1,TRBJ2-5,CASSLGSQRETQYF,TGCGCCAGCAGCCTGGGGTCTCAGCGAGAGACCCAGTACTTC
TRBD2,-,TRBV18,TRBJ2-1,CASSSSPAGEYNEQFF,TGTGCCAGCTCATCCTCGCCAGCGGGAGAATACAATGAGCAGTTCTTC
-,few,TRBV5-1,TRBJ1-1,CASSLEGGALTEAFF,TGCGCCAGCAGCTTGGAGGGGGGGGCCTTAACTGAAGCTTTCTTT
-,-,TRBV20-1,TRBJ2-7,CSAAGKQRYEQYF,TGCAGTGCTGCGGGAAAACAACGCTACGAGCAGTACTTC
-,-,TRBV20-1,TRBJ1-3,CSVAGESSGNTIYF,TGCAGCGTCGCGGGGGAAAGCTCTGGAAACACCATATATTTT
-,few,TRBV4-3,TRBJ2-3,CASSQEGGRITDTQYF,TGCGCCAGCAGCCAAGAGGGGGGCCGTATAACAGATACGCAGTATTTT
-,-,TRBV18,TRBJ2-3,CASSILANTDTQYF,TGTGCCAGCTCAATATTAGCGAACACAGATACGCAGTATTTT
-,-,TRBV27,TRBJ2-7,CASSLAPESYEQYF,TGTGCCAGCAGTTTAGCTCCGGAATCCTACGAGCAGTACTTC
TRBD2,-,TRBV4-3,TRBJ2-7,CASSQDRTSGEQTAPYEQYF,TGCGCCAGCAGCCAAGATCGGACTAGCGGGGAACAGACCGCGCCTTACGAGCAGTACTTC
TRBD2,-,TRBV10-3,TRBJ2-1,CAISVTSAIYNEQFF,TGTGCCATCAGTGTGACTAGCGCCATATACAATGAGCAGTTCTTC
TRBD2,-,TRBV7-9,TRBJ2-1,CASSLAGVPSNEQFF,TGTGCCAGCAGCCTAGCGGGAGTCCCCAGCAATGAGCAGTTCTTC
TRBD1,-,TRBV5-1,TRBJ1-1,CASSETGSGTEAFF,TGCGCCAGCAGCGAGACAGGGTCGGGGACTGAAGCTTTCTTT
-,-,TRBV3-1,TRBJ2-7,CASSQTGLRYEQYF,TGTGCCAGCAGCCAAACAGGTCTGAGGTACGAGCAGTACTTC
-,few,TRBV29-1,TRBJ2-7,CSVEDNRGGEQYF,TGCAGCGTTGAAGATAACAGGGGGGGAGAGCAGTACTTC
TRBD2,few,TRBV2,TRBJ2-1,CASSGLAGDNEQFF,TGTGCCAGCAGTGGGCTAGCGGGAGACAATGAGCAGTTCTTC
-,-,TRBV2,TRBJ2-2,CASSGSRTRELFF,TGTGCCAGCAGTGGTTCTAGGACGAGGGAGCTGTTTTTT
TRBD2,-,TRBV12-3/TRBV12-4,TRBJ2-3,CASSISGGGGDTQYF,TGTGCCAGCAGCATCTCGGGGGGGGGTGGGGATACGCAGTATTTT
-,-,TRBV6-5,TRBJ1-3,CASSYSTGVGNTIYF,TGTGCCAGCAGTTACTCGACGGGAGTAGGAAACACCATATATTTT
TRBD1,few,TRBV27,TRBJ2-3,CASNRQGSDTQYF,TGTGCCAGCAACCGACAGGGGTCAGATACGCAGTATTTT
-,-,TRBV28,TRBJ2-1,CASSIRANEQFF,TGTGCCAGCAGTATTAGGGCAAATGAGCAGTTCTTC
TRBD1,-,TRBV6-5,TRBJ1-1,CASSYVTGGDTEALF,TGTGCCAGCAGTTACGTTACAGGGGGAGACACTGAAGCTCTCTTT
-,few,TRBV6-6,TRBJ2-5,CASSTPGETQYF,TGTGCCAGCAGTACCCCTGGAGAGACCCAGTACTTC
-,few,TRBV7-6,TRBJ2-3,CASSGLATADTQYF,TGTGCCAGCAGCGGCCTAGCGACCGCAGATACGCAGTATTTT
-,few,TRBV7-2,TRBJ2-3,CASSLDGRVGLSTDTQYF,TGTGCCAGCAGCTTAGACGGGCGTGTTGGCCTTAGCACAGATACGCAGTATTTT
TRBD1,few,TRBV29-1,TRBJ2-5,CSADTTGSMETQYF,TGCAGTGCTGATACGACAGGGTCGATGGAGACCCAGTACTTC
TRBD1,-,TRBV2,TRBJ2-5,CASPGGQANQETQYF,TGTGCCAGCCCTGGGGGACAGGCGAACCAAGAGACCCAGTACTTC
-,-,TRBV2,TRBJ1-1,CASKFGANTEAFF,TGTGCCAGCAAGTTCGGGGCGAACACTGAAGCTTTCTTT
TRBD1,few,TRBV6-1,TRBJ1-1,CASSAVQGMNTEAFF,TGTGCCAGCAGTGCTGTACAGGGGATGAACACTGAAGCTTTCTTT
-,-,TRBV21-1,TRBJ2-7,CASSKFEGPYEQYF,TGTGCCAGCAGCAAATTCGAGGGCCCCTACGAGCAGTACTTC
-,few,TRBV5-1,TRBJ2-1,CASSADDEQFF,TGCGCCAGCAGCGCCGACGATGAGCAGTTCTTC
-,-,TRBV19,TRBJ1-5,CASSISGASNQPQHF,TGTGCCAGTAGTATCTCAGGGGCAAGCAATCAGCCCCAGCATTTT
-,-,TRBV4-1,TRBJ2-2,CASSQDLAVNTGELFF,TGCGCCAGCAGCCAAGATTTGGCGGTAAACACCGGGGAGCTGTTTTTT
-,-,TRBV10-3,TRBJ2-1,CAISESSEGGTTEQFF,TGTGCCATCAGTGAGTCGTCGGAGGGGGGTACAACTGAGCAGTTCTTC
TRBD2,few,TRBV5-1,TRBJ2-1,CASRRNLAGGHNEQFF,TGCGCCAGCAGACGAAACTTAGCGGGAGGGCACAATGAGCAGTTCTTC
TRBD2,-,TRBV6-1,TRBJ2-5,CASSEANTGGVRETQYF,TGTGCCAGCAGTGAAGCGAATACGGGAGGGGTTCGGGAGACCCAGTACTTC
TRBD2,-,TRBV3-1,TRBJ2-1,CASSRGTSGREQFF,TGTGCCAGCAGCCGAGGGACTAGCGGGAGAGAGCAGTTCTTC
-,-,TRBV9,TRBJ1-1,CASSSYGARNTEAFF,TGTGCCAGCAGCTCCTATGGGGCGCGGAACACTGAAGCTTTCTTT
TRBD1,few,TRBV18,TRBJ2-6,CASSPGTGYGANVLTF,TGTGCCAGCTCACCAGGGACAGGGTACGGGGCCAACGTCCTGACTTTC